Listed here are 9 T cell receptor beta chains from one sample, sequenced in a study of identical twins (TCRdb year 2016). To prepare the library, 5' RACE was applied. Sequencing relied on an Illumina HiSeq 2000. Clones were called with MiXCR by TCRdb after fastp trimmed the public reads at Q25, and only in-frame beta chains were retained. A single entry per CDR3 protein holds the most common genes and DNA from its merged rows. Recorded for this sample are about 720,000 distinct CDR3 sequences; 8.6% of them occurred a single time. 0.75% to 1% of the sample belongs to the ten largest clones. The same data also contributed to another study, on yellow fever vaccine responses in identical twins.

Source material: PBMCs. Source of these receptors: a woman aged 18-30 years in good health.

There are a few counts of this clonotype. The rearrangement links TRBV5-6 to TRBJ2-3, with D maybe TRBD1 (6 bases). Germline V lookup: CDR1 SGHDT, CDR2 YYEEEE. Trimming removed 2 bases at V and 3 bases at J, with 19 bases between. The length of the CDR3 is 17 residues. CDR3 coding DNA: TGTGCCAGCAGCTTCGGCAAACCGGGACAACAAACAGATACGCAGTATTTT. Its translation: CASSFGKPGQQTDTQYF.

This clonotype occurred a few times. The chain uses TRBV12-3 or TRBV12-4 and TRBJ2-5, with 7 bases aligning to TRBD1. The CDR3 covers 17 residues. J was trimmed by 9 bases and V by 5 bases; bases with no gene match: 21. The CDR3 bases are TGTGCCAGCAGTAATCCGGACAGGTCTGTTACTGGATGGGCCCAGTACTTC. Protein product: CASSNPDRSVTGWAQYF.

The rearrangement joins TRBV4-2 to TRBJ2-2; D unclear. Germline lookup yields CDR1 LGHNA and CDR2 YNFKEQ. CDR3 length: 14 residues. Trimming took off 0 bases at V and 6 bases at J, with 8 bases between the two ends. As DNA, the CDR3 is TGTGCCAGCAGCCAAGATCGGATCGCCGGGGAGCTGTTTTTT. It translates to CASSQDRIAGELFF.

This clonotype was seen many times. This chain connects TRBV12-3 or TRBV12-4 to TRBJ1-1; 8 nucleotides match TRBD1. The CDR3 has 12 residues. J lost 5 bases, V lost 9 bases, and 5 bases had no gene match. The DNA of the CDR3 is TGTGCCAGTAGGCAGGGGGCAACTGAAGCTTTCTTT. Amino acids: CASRQGATEAFF.

The table lists this clonotype with many counts. CDR3 loop: CASSQHPGLAGADEQFF. The DNA for the CDR3 is TGTGCCAGCAGCCAGCACCCGGGACTAGCGGGAGCAGATGAGCAGTTCTTC. The chain carries TRBV3-1 and TRBJ2-1; 14 bases match TRBD2. CDR1 is LGHDT and CDR2 is YNNKEL in the germline V gene (reference sequence). CDR3 length: 17 residues. Losses at the gene ends were 3 bases for V and 8 bases for J; bases not matched to a gene: 9.

This sequence joins TRBV10-3 and TRBJ2-1; 7 nucleotides align to TRBD1. The CDR3 is 16 residues long. With 2 bases clipped from V and 3 bases from J, the junction kept 7 bases outside the gene matches. Germline CDR1 is ENHRY and CDR2 is SYGVKD. CDR3 in DNA: TGTGCCATCAGTGAGGGCACAGGGGAATTCTACAATGAGCAGTTCTTC. Amino acids: CAISEGTGEFYNEQFF.

This clonotype was observed a handful of times. The chain has TRBV6-2 or TRBV6-3 and TRBJ1-5; TRBD1 matches 8 bases. Trimming removed 7 bases from V and 7 bases from J; junction bases left unmatched: 12. The CDR3 is 15 amino acids. CDR1 and CDR2 from the germline V gene are MNHEY and SVGEGT. The CDR3 DNA reads TGTGCCAGCACCGACTCAGGGGGCGCAGGGCAGCCCCAGCATTTT. The encoded protein is CASTDSGGAGQPQHF.

This clonotype was detected only a few times. The chain couples TRBV5-6 to TRBJ2-1; D gene ambiguous. The CDR3 covers 12 residues. Germline values: CDR1 SGHDT, CDR2 YYEEEE. Trimming cost V 3 bases and J 7 bases, with 8 bases left between them. The CDR3 DNA reads TGTGCCAGCAGCTCTGTTCGGAATGAGCAGTTCTTC. It translates to CASSSVRNEQFF.

The sample holds many counts of this clonotype. The chain joins TRBV9 to TRBJ2-2, with D perhaps given as TRBD1 or TRBD2 (6 bases each). The CDR3 is 16 residues long. Germline-derived CDR1 and CDR2 are SGDLS and YYNGEE. V gave up 0 bases and J gave up 1 base, with 10 bases separating them. CDR3 sequence reads: CASSVGGGRNTGELFF. CDR3 DNA sequence: TGTGCCAGCAGCGTAGGAGGGGGGCGGAACACCGGGGAGCTGTTTTTT.